This passage covers 12 T cell receptor beta chains from one sample sequenced in a study of lymphopenia after photon versus proton radiotherapy. Assay: immunoSEQ multiplex PCR; the TCRdb copy retains only in-frame clones and omits some. The sample has 150,000 or so clones; about nine tenths are singletons. Source: peripheral blood, taken from a patient treated with photon-based radiotherapy. The receptors originated from a man aged 45-60 years with gastric cancer.

The rearrangement joins TRBV19 to TRBJ2-1, with 9 bases identical to TRBD1. V shed 3 bases and J 3 bases; nucleotides not matched to a gene: 6. The CDR3 totals 16 residues. The germline gives CDR1 LNHDA, CDR2 SQIVND (reference sequence). For the CDR3, the DNA is TGTGCCAGTAGTATTGCCGGGACAGGGCTCTACAATGAGCAGTTCTTC. Protein sequence: CASSIAGTGLYNEQFF.

The rearrangement uses TRBV5-6 and TRBJ2-3; a weak D match, TRBD1 (6 bases). V lost 1 base, J lost 0 bases, and 9 bases lay in between. Germline CDR1 reads SGHDT; CDR2 reads YYEEEE. The CDR3 spans 15 residues. The CDR3 sequence: CASSLLGQSTDTQYF. The CDR3 bases are TGTGCCAGCAGCTTGCTAGGACAGAGCACAGATACGCAGTATTTT.

The chain links TRBV19 to TRBJ2-2; 10 nucleotides agree with TRBD1. Germline V CDR1 and CDR2: LNHDA, SQIVND (reference sequence). This CDR3 region has 16 residues. Germline trimming cut 10 bases from V and 5 bases from J; bases unmatched to any gene: 13. The CDR3 bases are TGTGCCACCCAAGTAGACAGGACAGGGGGTACCGGGGAGCTGTTTTTT. This encodes CATQVDRTGGTGELFF. The full variable domain, completed using reference TRBV19 and TRBJ2-2, is DGGITQSPKYLFRKEGQNVTLSCEQNLNHDAMYWYRQDPGQGLRLIYYSQIVNDFQKGDIAEGYSVSREKKESFPLTVTSAQKNPTAFYLCATQVDRTGGTGELFFGEGSRLTVL.

The J gene is TRBJ2-7, the V gene TRBV5-1, with D unresolved. Germline values: CDR1 SGHRS, CDR2 YFSETQ. V was clipped by 0 bases and J by 3 bases, with 13 bases between them. This CDR3 is built from 15 residues. The CDR3, as DNA: TGCGCCAGCAGCTTGGTTGTAGGCGGTATCTACGAGCAGTACTTC. Protein: CASSLVVGGIYEQYF. The full variable domain, completed using reference TRBV5-1 and TRBJ2-7, is KAGVTQTPRYLIKTRGQQVTLSCSPISGHRSVSWYQQTPGQGLQFLFEYFSETQRNKGNFPGRFSGRQFSNSRSEMNVSTLELGDSALYLCASSLVVGGIYEQYFGPGTRLTVT.

The CDR3 loop reads CASSLGLAGVYYF. CDR3 nucleotide sequence: TGTGCCAGCAGCTTAGGCCTAGCGGGAGTTTACTATTTT. The chain couples TRBV11-1 to TRBJ2-3, with TRBD2 matching 10 bases. This CDR3 spans 13 amino acids. Germline assignment: CDR1 SGHAT and CDR2 FQDESV (reference sequence). V trimming: 1 base; J trimming: 15 bases; junction bases outside the gene matches: 7.

The CDR3 nucleotides are TGTGCTAGTGGTCCGTCAGGGGTTGAGGAGCAGTTCTTC. It translates to CASGPSGVEEQFF. V is TRBV12-5 and J is TRBJ2-1, with a weak D call TRBD1 (6 bases). Germline CDR1 and CDR2: LGHNT and FRNRAP. Trimming cost V 5 bases and J 10 bases, with 15 bases left between them. CDR3 length: 13 amino acids.

V is TRBV6-5 and J is TRBJ2-1; no clear D gene. This CDR3 has 13 amino acids. V was pared by 0 bases and J by 7 bases, with 7 bases between. CDR1 MNHEY and CDR2 SVGAGI come from the germline V gene. The chain's CDR3 is CASSYSPVNEQFF. In DNA, the CDR3 is TGTGCCAGCAGTTACTCCCCGGTAAATGAGCAGTTCTTC.

The chain couples TRBV9 to TRBJ1-1; TRBD1 agrees at 7 bases. Trimming cost V 4 bases and J 6 bases; bases outside gene matches: 3. Germline assignment: CDR1 SGDLS and CDR2 YYNGEE. CDR3 size: 12 residues. The CDR3, as DNA: TGTGCCAGCAGCTCGACAGGGTCTGAAGCTTTCTTT. Its translation is CASSSTGSEAFF.

V and J are TRBV18 and TRBJ1-3, with no clear D. Trimming took 5 bases from V and 4 from J, leaving 15 bases between them. The CDR3 is 15 residues long. CDR1 is KGHSH, CDR2 LQKENI, per germline. The CDR3 here is CASSSVEPRGNTIYF. CDR3 nucleotides: TGTGCCAGCTCAAGCGTGGAGCCCCGGGGAAACACCATATATTTT.

The chain combines TRBV6-4 with TRBJ2-1; 9 bases match TRBD2. V dropped 3 bases and J dropped 12; count of bases not matched to a gene: 6. Germline values: CDR1 MRHNA, CDR2 SNTAGT. The CDR3 spans 13 residues. The CDR3 nucleotides are TGTGCCAGCAGTGAATTCAATAGCGGGAGGCAGTTCTTC. Encoded protein: CASSEFNSGRQFF.

The chain is built from TRBV9 and TRBJ2-1, with a possible D match to TRBD1 (6 bases). The CDR3 covers 15 residues. The germline CDR1 and CDR2 sequences are SGDLS and YYNGEE. Deletions cut 4 bases from V and 7 bases from J, with 18 bases between. The CDR3, as DNA: TGTGCCAGCAGCATCACCGGGACAAACGATAATGAGCAGTTCTTC. Translation: CASSITGTNDNEQFF.

The chain combines TRBV6-8 with TRBJ1-1; no clear D. This CDR3 contains 14 residues. Germline CDR1 is MNHGY and CDR2 is SAAAGT. V gave up 4 bases and J gave up 1 base, with 10 bases separating them. CDR3 nucleotides: TGTGCCAGCAGTTCCAATTGGGAGAACACTGAAGCTTTCTTT. Amino acids: CASSSNWENTEAFF.